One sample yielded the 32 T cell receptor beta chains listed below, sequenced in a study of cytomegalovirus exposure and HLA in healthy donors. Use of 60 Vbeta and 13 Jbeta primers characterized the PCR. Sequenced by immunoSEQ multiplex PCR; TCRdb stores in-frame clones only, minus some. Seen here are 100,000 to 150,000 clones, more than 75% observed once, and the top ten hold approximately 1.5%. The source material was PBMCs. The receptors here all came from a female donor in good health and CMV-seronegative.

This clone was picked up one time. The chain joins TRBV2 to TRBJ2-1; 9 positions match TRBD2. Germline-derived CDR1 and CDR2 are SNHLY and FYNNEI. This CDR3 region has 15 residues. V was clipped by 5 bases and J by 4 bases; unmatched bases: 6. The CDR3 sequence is CASSLTSGEYNEQFF. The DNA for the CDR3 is TGTGCCAGCAGTCTGACTAGCGGAGAGTACAATGAGCAGTTCTTC.

CDR3 residues: CASSTGAGQPQHF. The DNA for the CDR3 is TGTGCCAGTAGTACAGGGGCAGGGCAGCCCCAGCATTTT. The rearrangement joins TRBV19 to TRBJ1-5, with a weak D call TRBD1 (6 bases). The CDR3 sequence is 13 residues long. CDR1 LNHDA and CDR2 SQIVND come from the germline V gene (reference sequence). Trimming removed 4 bases from V and 7 bases from J, with 11 bases in between.

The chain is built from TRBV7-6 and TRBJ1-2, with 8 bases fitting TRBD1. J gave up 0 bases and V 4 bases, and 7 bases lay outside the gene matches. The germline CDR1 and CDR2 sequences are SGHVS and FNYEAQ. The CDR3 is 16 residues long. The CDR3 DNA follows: TGTGCCAGCAGCTGTCGCAGGGGGCGATCTAACTATGGCTACACCTTC. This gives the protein CASSCRRGRSNYGYTF.

The CDR3: CATRDRGLETQYF. The DNA of the CDR3 is TGTGCCACCAGAGACAGGGGGTTGGAGACCCAGTACTTC. The chain couples TRBV15 to TRBJ2-5; 9 positions match TRBD1. Germline V gene data show CDR1 as LNHNV and CDR2 as YYDKDF (reference sequence). The CDR3 consists of 13 residues. V lost 6 bases, J lost 5 bases, and 4 bases stayed unmatched.

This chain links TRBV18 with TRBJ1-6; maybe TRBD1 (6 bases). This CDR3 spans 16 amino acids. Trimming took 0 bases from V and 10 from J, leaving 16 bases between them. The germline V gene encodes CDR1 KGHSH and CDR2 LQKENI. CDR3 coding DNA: TGTGCCAGCTCACCACCGCTGGGTCAGGGGAACTCACCCCTCCACTTT. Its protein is CASSPPLGQGNSPLHF.

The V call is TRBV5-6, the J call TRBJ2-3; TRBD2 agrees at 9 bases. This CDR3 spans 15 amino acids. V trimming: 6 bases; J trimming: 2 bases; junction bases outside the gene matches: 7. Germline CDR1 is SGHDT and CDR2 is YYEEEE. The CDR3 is CASTRGLATTDTQYF. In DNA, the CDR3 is TGTGCCAGCACCCGAGGACTAGCGACCACAGATACGCAGTATTTT.

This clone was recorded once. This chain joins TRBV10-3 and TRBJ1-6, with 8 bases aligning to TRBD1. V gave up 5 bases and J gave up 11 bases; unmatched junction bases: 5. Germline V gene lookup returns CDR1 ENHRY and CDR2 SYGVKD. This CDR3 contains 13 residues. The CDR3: CAISRQGRTPLHF. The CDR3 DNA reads TGTGCCATCAGTAGACAGGGGAGGACACCCCTCCACTTT.

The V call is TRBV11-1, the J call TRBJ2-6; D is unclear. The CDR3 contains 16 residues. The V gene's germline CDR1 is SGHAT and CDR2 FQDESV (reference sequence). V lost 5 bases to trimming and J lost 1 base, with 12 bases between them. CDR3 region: CASSPGDWSGANVLTF. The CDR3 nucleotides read TGTGCCAGCAGCCCAGGTGATTGGTCTGGGGCCAACGTCCTGACTTTC.

CDR3 in amino acids: CASSLSKGIEAFF. The CDR3 region has the DNA TGTGCCAGCAGCTTATCTAAGGGGATTGAAGCTTTCTTT. The gene calls are TRBV11-2 and TRBJ1-1, with D possibly being TRBD1 (5 bases). CDR3 size: 13 residues. The V end was cut by 2 bases, the J end by 7 bases, with 11 bases between. CDR1 is SGHAT, CDR2 FQNNGV, per germline.

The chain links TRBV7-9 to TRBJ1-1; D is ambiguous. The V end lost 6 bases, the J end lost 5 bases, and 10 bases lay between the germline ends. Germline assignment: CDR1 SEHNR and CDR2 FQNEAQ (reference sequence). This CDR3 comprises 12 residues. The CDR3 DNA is TGTGCCAGCAGTTTTATGCGGACTGAAGCTTTCTTT. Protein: CASSFMRTEAFF.

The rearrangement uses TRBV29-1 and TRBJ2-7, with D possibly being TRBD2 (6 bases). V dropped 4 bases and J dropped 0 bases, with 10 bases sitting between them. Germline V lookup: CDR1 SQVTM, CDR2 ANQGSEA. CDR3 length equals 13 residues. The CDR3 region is CSVAGGNSYEQYF. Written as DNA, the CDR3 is TGCAGCGTTGCTGGGGGGAACTCCTACGAGCAGTACTTC.

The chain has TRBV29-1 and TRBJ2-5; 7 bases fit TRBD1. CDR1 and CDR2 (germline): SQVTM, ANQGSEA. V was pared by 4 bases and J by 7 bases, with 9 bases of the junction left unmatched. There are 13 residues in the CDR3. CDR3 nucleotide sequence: TGCAGCGTTGGAAAGGGGGCAGGTGGGACCCAGTACTTC. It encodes CSVGKGAGGTQYF.

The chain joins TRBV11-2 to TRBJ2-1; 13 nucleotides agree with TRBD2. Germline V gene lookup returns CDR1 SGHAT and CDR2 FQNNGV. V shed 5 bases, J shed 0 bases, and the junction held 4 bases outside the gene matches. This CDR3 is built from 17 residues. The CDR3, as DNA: TGTGCCAGCAGCCTTAGACTAGCGGGGGGCTCCTACAATGAGCAGTTCTTC. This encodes CASSLRLAGGSYNEQFF.

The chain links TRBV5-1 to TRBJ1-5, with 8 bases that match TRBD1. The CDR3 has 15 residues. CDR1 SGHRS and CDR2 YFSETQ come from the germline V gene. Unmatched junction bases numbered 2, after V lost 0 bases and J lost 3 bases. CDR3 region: CASSLGGQVNQPQHF. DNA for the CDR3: TGCGCCAGCAGCTTGGGGGGACAGGTCAATCAGCCCCAGCATTTT.

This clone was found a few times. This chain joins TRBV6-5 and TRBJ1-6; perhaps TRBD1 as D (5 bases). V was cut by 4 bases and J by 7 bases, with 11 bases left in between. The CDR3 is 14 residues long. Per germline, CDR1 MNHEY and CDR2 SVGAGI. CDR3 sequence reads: CASSLQARNSPLHF. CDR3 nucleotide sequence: TGTGCCAGCAGTTTACAGGCTAGGAATTCACCCCTCCACTTT.

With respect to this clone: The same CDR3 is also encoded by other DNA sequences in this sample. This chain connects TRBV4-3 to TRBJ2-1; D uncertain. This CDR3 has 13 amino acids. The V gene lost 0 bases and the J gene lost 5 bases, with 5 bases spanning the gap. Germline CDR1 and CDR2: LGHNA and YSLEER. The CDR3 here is CASSQDSDNEQFF. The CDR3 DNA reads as TGCGCCAGCAGCCAAGATTCCGACAATGAGCAGTTCTTC.

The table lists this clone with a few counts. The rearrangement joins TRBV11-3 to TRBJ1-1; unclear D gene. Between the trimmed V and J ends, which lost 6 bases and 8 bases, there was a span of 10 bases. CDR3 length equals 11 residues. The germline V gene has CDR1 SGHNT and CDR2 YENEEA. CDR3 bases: TGTGCCAGCAGGGGAGTGGGGGAAGCTTTCTTT. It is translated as CASRGVGEAFF.

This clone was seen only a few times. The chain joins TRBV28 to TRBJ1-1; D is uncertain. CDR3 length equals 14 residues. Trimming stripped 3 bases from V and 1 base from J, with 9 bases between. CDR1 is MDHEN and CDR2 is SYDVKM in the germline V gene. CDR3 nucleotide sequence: TGTGCCAGCAGTTTGGGTAGACAGAACACTGAAGCTTTCTTT. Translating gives CASSLGRQNTEAFF.

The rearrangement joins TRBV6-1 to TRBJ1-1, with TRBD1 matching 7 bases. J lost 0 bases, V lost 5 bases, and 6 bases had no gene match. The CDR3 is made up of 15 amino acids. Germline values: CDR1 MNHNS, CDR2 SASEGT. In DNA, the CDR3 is TGTGCCAGCAGTATTTCGACAGGGATGAACACTGAAGCTTTCTTT. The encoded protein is CASSISTGMNTEAFF.

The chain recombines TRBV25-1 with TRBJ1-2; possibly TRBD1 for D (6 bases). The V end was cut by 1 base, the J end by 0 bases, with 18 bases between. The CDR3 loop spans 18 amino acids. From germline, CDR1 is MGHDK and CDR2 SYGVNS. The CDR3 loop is CASSESPGQSTSNYGYTF. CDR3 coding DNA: TGTGCCAGCAGTGAATCCCCGGGACAAAGTACTTCTAACTATGGCTACACCTTC.

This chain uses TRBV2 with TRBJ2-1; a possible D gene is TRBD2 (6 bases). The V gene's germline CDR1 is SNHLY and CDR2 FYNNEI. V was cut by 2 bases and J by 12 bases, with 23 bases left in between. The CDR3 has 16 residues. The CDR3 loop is CASSESQEGRVGGQFF. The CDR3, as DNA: TGTGCCAGCAGTGAAAGCCAGGAGGGTAGGGTAGGTGGGCAGTTCTTC.

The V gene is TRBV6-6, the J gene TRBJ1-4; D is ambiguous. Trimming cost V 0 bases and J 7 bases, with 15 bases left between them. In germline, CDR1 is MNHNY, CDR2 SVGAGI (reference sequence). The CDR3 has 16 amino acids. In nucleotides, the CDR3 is TGTGCCAGCAGTTACTCATTGAGGGATCGGGGTGAAAAACTGTTTTTT. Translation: CASSYSLRDRGEKLFF.

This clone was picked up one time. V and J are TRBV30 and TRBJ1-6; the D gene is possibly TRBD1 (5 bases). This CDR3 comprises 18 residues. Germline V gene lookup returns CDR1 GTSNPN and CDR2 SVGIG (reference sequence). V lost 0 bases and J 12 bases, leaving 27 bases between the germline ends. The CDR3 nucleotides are TGTGCCTGGAGTGTACTCTGGTTTCCCCCCCAACAGGCCGAACCCCTCCACTTT. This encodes CAWSVLWFPPQQAEPLHF.

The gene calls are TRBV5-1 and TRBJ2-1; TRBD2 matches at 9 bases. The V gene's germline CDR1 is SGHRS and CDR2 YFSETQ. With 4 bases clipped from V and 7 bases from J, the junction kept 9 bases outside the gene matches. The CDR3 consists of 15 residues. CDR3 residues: CASSRETSGENEQFF. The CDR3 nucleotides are TGCGCCAGCAGCCGGGAGACTAGCGGTGAAAATGAGCAGTTCTTC.

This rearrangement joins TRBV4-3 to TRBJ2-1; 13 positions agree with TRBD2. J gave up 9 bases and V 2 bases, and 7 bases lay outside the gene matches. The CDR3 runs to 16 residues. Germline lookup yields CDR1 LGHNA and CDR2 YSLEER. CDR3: CASSQTGTSGNIEQFF. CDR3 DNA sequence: TGCGCCAGCAGCCAAACCGGGACTAGCGGGAACATTGAGCAGTTCTTC.

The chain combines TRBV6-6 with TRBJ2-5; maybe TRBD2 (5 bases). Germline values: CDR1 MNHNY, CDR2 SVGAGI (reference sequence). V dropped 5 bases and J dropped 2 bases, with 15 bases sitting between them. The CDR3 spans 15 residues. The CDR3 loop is CASSRLSGSQETQYF. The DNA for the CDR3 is TGTGCCAGCAGTCGACTATCCGGTAGTCAAGAGACCCAGTACTTC.

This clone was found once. In DNA form, the CDR3 reads TGTGCCAGCAGTTCCACAGGGGAAAGAGCTGGAAACACCATATATTTT. It encodes CASSSTGERAGNTIYF. V gene TRBV28 combines with J gene TRBJ1-3, with 7 bases aligning to TRBD1. Germline values: CDR1 MDHEN, CDR2 SYDVKM. Trimming at V came to 4 bases and at J to 2 bases, leaving 8 bases not matched to a gene. The length of the CDR3 is 16 residues.

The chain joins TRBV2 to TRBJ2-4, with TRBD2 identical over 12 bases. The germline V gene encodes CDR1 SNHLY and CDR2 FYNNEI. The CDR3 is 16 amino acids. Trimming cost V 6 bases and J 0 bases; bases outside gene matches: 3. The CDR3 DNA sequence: TGTGCCAGCAGCGGACTAGCGGGACTAGCCAAAAACATTCAGTACTTC. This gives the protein CASSGLAGLAKNIQYF.

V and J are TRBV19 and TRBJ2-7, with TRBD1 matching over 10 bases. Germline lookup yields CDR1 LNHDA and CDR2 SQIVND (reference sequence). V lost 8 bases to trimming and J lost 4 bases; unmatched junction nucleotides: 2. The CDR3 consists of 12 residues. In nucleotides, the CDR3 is TGTGCCAGTGGGACAGGGGATTACGAGCAGTACTTC. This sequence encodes CASGTGDYEQYF.

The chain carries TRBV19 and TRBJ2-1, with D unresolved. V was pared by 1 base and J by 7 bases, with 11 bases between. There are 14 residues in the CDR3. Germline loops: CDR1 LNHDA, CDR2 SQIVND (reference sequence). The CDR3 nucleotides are TGTGCCAGTAGTATAGGTTGGGCTGCTAATGAGCAGTTCTTC. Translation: CASSIGWAANEQFF.

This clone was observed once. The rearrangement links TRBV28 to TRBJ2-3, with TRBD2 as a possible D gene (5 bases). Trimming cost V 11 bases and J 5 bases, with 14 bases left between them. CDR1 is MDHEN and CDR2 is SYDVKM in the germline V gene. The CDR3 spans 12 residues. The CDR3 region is CAVAEGIDTQYF. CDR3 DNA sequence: TGTGCCGTCGCCGAGGGAATAGATACGCAGTATTTT.

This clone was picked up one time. The CDR3 region has the DNA TGTGCCAGCAGTCGGGAGGTAGTCTACAATGAGCAGTTCTTC. Translating gives CASSREVVYNEQFF. V and J are TRBV27 and TRBJ2-1; 7 positions agree with TRBD2. J was trimmed by 3 bases and V by 5 bases; bases with no gene match: 4. In germline, CDR1 is MNHEY, CDR2 SMNVEV (reference sequence). CDR3 length equals 14 residues.